What follows are 3 T cell receptor beta chains derived from one specimen sequenced in a study of shared clonotypes between healthy human individuals. Assay: immunoSEQ multiplex PCR; the TCRdb copy retains only in-frame clones and omits some. This sample carries 1.6 million or so clones, over 95% of them seen once, and the ten largest clones take 1% to 1.5%. Source material: naive CD4+ T cells sorted from blood. The subset was: CD45RA+ positively selected. These receptors all stem from a man aged 25-45 years in good health.

This rearrangement joins TRBV9 to TRBJ1-3, with TRBD1 matching over 8 bases. There are 13 residues in the CDR3. CDR1 is SGDLS, CDR2 YYNGEE, per germline. Trimming at V came to 0 bases and at J to 8 bases, leaving 1 base not matched to a gene. CDR3 residues: CASSVGTGYTIYF. CDR3 sequence (DNA): TGTGCCAGCAGCGTAGGGACAGGGTACACCATATATTTT. The full variable domain, with the rest looked up from reference TRBV9 and TRBJ1-3, is DSGVTQTPKHLITATGQRVTLRCSPRSGDLSVYWYQQSLDQGLQFLIQYYNGEERAKGNILERFSAQQFPDLHSELNLSSLELGDSALYFCASSVGTGYTIYFGEGSWLTVV.

The chain combines TRBV9 with TRBJ2-7; D uncertain. Germline V CDR1 and CDR2: SGDLS, YYNGEE. Trimming left V 0 bases short and J 2 bases short, with 9 bases between. The CDR3 has 14 amino acids. The DNA for the CDR3 is TGTGCCAGCAGCGTAGGCTCCACGGCCTACGAGCAGTACTTC. Translated: CASSVGSTAYEQYF. Full variable domain (outside the CDR3, taken from reference TRBV9 and TRBJ2-7): DSGVTQTPKHLITATGQRVTLRCSPRSGDLSVYWYQQSLDQGLQFLIQYYNGEERAKGNILERFSAQQFPDLHSELNLSSLELGDSALYFCASSVGSTAYEQYFGPGTRLTVT.

The V and J genes are TRBV2 and TRBJ1-3; no clear D. Germline CDR1 reads SNHLY; CDR2 reads FYNNEI. Trimming stripped 4 bases from V and 0 bases from J, with 13 bases between. This CDR3 region has 16 residues. This CDR3 is CASSASGPYSGNTIYF. The CDR3 DNA sequence: TGTGCCAGCAGTGCGTCAGGTCCCTACTCTGGAAACACCATATATTTT.